A single sample gave rise to the 20 T cell receptor beta chains below, sequenced in a study of T-cell reconstitution after alpha-beta-depleted transplantation in children. Preparation of the TCRbeta library involved a method that used unique molecular identifiers. TCRdb called the PCR reads again in MiXCR, with one record for every CDR3 protein. The data show hundreds of thousands of distinct CDR3 sequences, roughly a tenth seen once. The source was PBMCs, collected before TCRalphabeta/CD19-depleted stem cell transplant. These receptors were obtained from a boy under two years old with acute myeloid leukemia, due to receive a stem cell transplant.

V is TRBV13 and J is TRBJ2-7, with D possibly being TRBD2 (5 bases). CDR1 and CDR2 (germline): PRHDT, FYEKMQ (reference sequence). This CDR3 is built from 14 residues. Trimming took 5 bases from V and 3 from J, leaving 14 bases between them. The CDR3 loop is CASSLRERSYEQYF. In nucleotides, the CDR3 is TGTGCCAGCAGCCTTAGGGAGAGGAGCTACGAGCAGTACTTC.

This clonotype has a handful of counts. The V gene is TRBV7-9, the J gene TRBJ2-7; 11 bases are a match to TRBD2. Trimming at V came to 5 bases and at J to 3 bases, leaving 9 bases not matched to a gene. This CDR3 region has 16 residues. The V gene's germline CDR1 is SEHNR and CDR2 FQNEAQ (reference sequence). The CDR3 nucleotides are TGTGCCAGCAGCCCCCTCCTAGCGGGGGGAGGCTACGAGCAGTACTTC. This sequence encodes CASSPLLAGGGYEQYF.

This clonotype was observed a handful of times. This chain links TRBV20-1 with TRBJ2-1; 11 bases agree with TRBD2. This CDR3 is built from 15 residues. V dropped 5 bases and J dropped 4; count of bases not matched to a gene: 7. Germline assignment: CDR1 DFQATT and CDR2 SNEGSKA (reference sequence). The CDR3 region is CSARRLAGNYNEQFF. The DNA of the CDR3 is TGCAGTGCTCGCCGACTAGCGGGAAATTACAATGAGCAGTTCTTC.

This clonotype was detected only a few times. The rearrangement uses TRBV2 and TRBJ1-2, with a tentative D call TRBD1 (6 bases). The CDR3 covers 14 residues. Germline V CDR1 and CDR2: SNHLY, FYNNEI. V gave up 6 bases and J gave up 8 bases, with 19 bases separating them. CDR3 nucleotide sequence: TGTGCCAGCAGATACAGGGCCCCGGGACGGGGCTACACCTTC. Protein product: CASRYRAPGRGYTF.

This clonotype was detected many times. The chain employs TRBV28 and TRBJ2-1, with 14 bases fitting TRBD2. V was clipped by 11 bases and J by 5 bases; unmatched bases: 2. This CDR3 comprises 13 residues. Germline assignment: CDR1 MDHEN and CDR2 SYDVKM. CDR3 DNA: TGTGCCGTGACTAGCGGGAGGGACAATGAGCAGTTCTTC. The encoded protein is CAVTSGRDNEQFF.

This clonotype was counted ten times or more. The chain carries TRBV20-1 and TRBJ1-1; D ambiguous. CDR1 DFQATT and CDR2 SNEGSKA come from the germline V gene (reference sequence). The V gene lost 3 bases and the J gene lost 0 bases, with 14 bases spanning the gap. The CDR3 has 15 amino acids. The CDR3 nucleotides are TGCAGTGCTAGCAGTTTCCAGGAGATGAACACTGAAGCTTTCTTT. Translation: CSASSFQEMNTEAFF.

This clonotype was seen at least ten times. The J gene is TRBJ1-2, the V gene TRBV28, with unresolved D. Trimming shortened V by 1 base and J by 7 bases, and 19 bases separated the two germline ends. Looked up from germline, CDR1 is MDHEN and CDR2 is SYDVKM. This CDR3 comprises 16 residues. The CDR3 region has the DNA TGTGCCAGCAGTTTATCCCGGACGAAGAGGAATGGTGGCTACACCTTC. Translating it yields CASSLSRTKRNGGYTF.

The gene calls are TRBV7-3 and TRBJ1-1, with D possibly being TRBD1 (6 bases). The CDR3 is made up of 16 amino acids. CDR1 and CDR2 from the germline V gene are SGHTA and FQGTGA. Between the trimmed V and J ends, which lost 1 base and 11 bases, there was a span of 23 bases. CDR3 residues: CASSLKGPGAESDAFF. CDR3 bases: TGTGCCAGCAGCTTAAAGGGCCCGGGGGCGGAAAGTGACGCTTTCTTT.

This clonotype was counted ten times or more. The chain recombines TRBV20-1 with TRBJ1-2; D is possibly TRBD1 (5 bases). The length of the CDR3 is 12 residues. V was pared by 6 bases and J by 5 bases, with 13 bases between. Germline CDR1 reads DFQATT; CDR2 reads SNEGSKA (reference sequence). The CDR3 protein is CSAAGGSYGYTF. The CDR3 bases are TGCAGTGCCGCCGGGGGGTCTTATGGCTACACCTTC.

The chain recombines TRBV5-1 with TRBJ1-3, with D unresolved. The CDR3 covers 14 residues. The V end was cut by 4 bases, the J end by 0 bases, with 8 bases between. CDR1 and CDR2 (germline): SGHRS, YFSETQ. CDR3 amino acids: CASSPGVSGNTIYF. DNA for the CDR3: TGCGCCAGCAGCCCGGGAGTCTCTGGAAACACCATATATTTT.

This clonotype has just a few counts. J is TRBJ1-4 and V is TRBV4-2; D is uncertain. The V and J ends lost 4 bases and 7 bases respectively, with 13 bases between them. CDR3 size: 14 residues. CDR1 and CDR2 from the germline V gene are LGHNA and YNFKEQ. The CDR3 reads CASSRNRAFEKLFF. DNA of the CDR3: TGTGCCAGCAGCCGAAACCGGGCCTTTGAAAAACTGTTTTTT.

At least ten counts were recorded for this clonotype. The chain combines TRBV10-3 with TRBJ2-7; D is perhaps TRBD1 or TRBD2 (5 bases each). There are 15 residues in the CDR3. Trimming removed 0 bases from V and 9 bases from J, with 18 bases in between. CDR1 and CDR2 from the germline V gene are ENHRY and SYGVKD. CDR3 protein: CAISESGARDEGQYF. CDR3 DNA sequence: TGTGCCATCAGTGAGTCAGGGGCCAGGGACGAGGGGCAGTACTTC.

This clonotype was observed at least ten times. The chain employs TRBV28 and TRBJ2-7, with 14 bases fitting TRBD2. CDR3 length: 16 amino acids. V lost 5 bases to trimming and J lost 7 bases; unmatched junction nucleotides: 10. CDR1 MDHEN and CDR2 SYDVKM come from the germline V gene. The DNA of the CDR3 is TGTGCCAGCAGTGACCCCGGGACTAGCGGGAGAGGGGAGCAGTACTTC. Protein: CASSDPGTSGRGEQYF.

This clonotype has at least ten counts. The chain has TRBV12-3 or TRBV12-4 and TRBJ2-7; possibly TRBD2 for D (6 bases). V gave up 8 bases and J gave up 2 bases, with 13 bases separating them. The CDR3 length is 13 residues. CDR3 nucleotides: TGTGCCAGCGGTCTAGCGTCCCCCTACGAGCAGTACTTC. The encoded protein is CASGLASPYEQYF.

The V gene is TRBV6-1, the J gene TRBJ2-7; no firm D call. The germline V gene encodes CDR1 MNHNS and CDR2 SASEGT. This CDR3 has 14 amino acids. V was clipped by 5 bases and J by 4 bases, with 15 bases between them. CDR3 sequence reads: CASSPLRGAYEQYF. CDR3 bases: TGTGCCAGCAGTCCCCTAAGAGGCGCTTACGAGCAGTACTTC.

This clonotype was counted ten times or more. The CDR3 loop reads CSASDPAGGLTTDTQYF. CDR3 bases: TGCAGTGCTAGCGATCCAGCGGGGGGCTTAACCACAGATACGCAGTATTTT. The genes are TRBV20-1 and TRBJ2-3; TRBD2 agrees at 9 bases. The CDR3 sequence is 17 residues long. In germline, CDR1 is DFQATT, CDR2 SNEGSKA (reference sequence). V was clipped by 3 bases and J by 2 bases; unmatched bases: 12.

This clonotype came up a few times. This rearrangement joins TRBV30 to TRBJ2-7; TRBD1 or TRBD2 may be the D gene (6 bases each). The CDR3 sequence is 14 residues long. The V gene's germline CDR1 is GTSNPN and CDR2 SVGIG (reference sequence). With 3 bases removed from V and 3 bases from J, the gap between germline ends came to 15 bases. The CDR3 here is CAWRGGTRVYEQYF. CDR3 nucleotides: TGTGCCTGGAGAGGGGGGACTCGAGTCTACGAGCAGTACTTC.

The rearrangement links TRBV16 to TRBJ2-3; D is possibly TRBD1 (6 bases). Germline loops: CDR1 KGHSY, CDR2 FQNENV. Trimming took 5 bases from V and 0 from J, leaving 15 bases between them. The CDR3 loop spans 16 amino acids. The CDR3 sequence is CASSFDRSPSTDTQYF. As DNA, the CDR3 is TGTGCCAGCAGCTTCGACAGGAGCCCTAGCACAGATACGCAGTATTTT.

Only a few counts were recorded for this clonotype. The chain links TRBV28 to TRBJ2-7, with TRBD2 matching 9 bases. With V trimmed by 6 bases and J by 7 bases, 10 bases remained unmatched. Germline assignment: CDR1 MDHEN and CDR2 SYDVKM. This CDR3 contains 14 residues. CDR3 DNA sequence: TGTGCCAGCAGCTTTGGCGGGGGGGTGTGGGAGCAGTACTTC. Its translation: CASSFGGGVWEQYF.

The sample holds a few counts of this clonotype. The rearrangement joins TRBV20-1 to TRBJ2-3; 10 bases are a match to TRBD2. Germline values: CDR1 DFQATT, CDR2 SNEGSKA (reference sequence). The CDR3 loop spans 15 amino acids. V dropped 3 bases and J dropped 1; count of bases not matched to a gene: 4. In DNA form, the CDR3 reads TGCAGTGCTAGTGACCTAGCGGGGGGCACAGATACGCAGTATTTT. Translating gives CSASDLAGGTDTQYF.